Sequencing of this T cell receptor beta chain was carried out in a study of Tregs in tolerant kidney transplant recipients. Study observations and caveats: Findings come from small patient numbers and require larger validation. Donor-specific Treg expansion exceeded global Treg expansion in tolerant patients, suggesting antigen drive.

The data were produced by immunoSEQ multiplex PCR, yet TCRdb's version contains in-frame clones alone and is incomplete. The repertoire holds around 77,000 clones, with approximately 98% as singletons. Notes on this clone: The target antigen is unknown.

V was clipped by 3 bases and J by 6 bases; unmatched bases: 3. CDR3 length: 15 residues. Germline CDR1 and CDR2: SGHDT and YYEEEE. The sample was CD4+ T cells from blood, taken before the transplant. The chain is built from TRBV5-6 and TRBJ2-2; TRBD1 agrees at 12 bases. This clonotype was obtained from a human donor who received a combined kidney and bone marrow transplant. The CDR3 DNA sequence: TGTGCCAGCAGCTGGGGGACAGGGGGCTCCGGGGAGCTGTTTTTT. This codes for CASSWGTGGSGELFF.